This entry lists 16 T cell receptor beta chains sequenced from one sample in a study of blood T cell repertoires in COVID-19. Some clones are missing from TCRdb's copy, which holds only in-frame ones; the method was immunoSEQ multiplex PCR. There are 350,000 to 400,000 clones in the sample; about 89% occur only once, and about 2.1% lies in the top ten. The sequencing sample was made of PBMCs or T cells enriched from blood (not recorded which). These receptors were collected from a man aged 35 to 55 in a cohort exposed to, infected with or recovered from COVID-19 (not recorded which).

This clone was counted between two and nine times. The chain couples TRBV27 to TRBJ2-1, with 8 positions matching TRBD2. The V and J ends lost 5 bases and 6 bases, in that order; junction bases with no gene match: 12. The germline V gene has CDR1 MNHEY and CDR2 SMNVEV (reference sequence). The CDR3 extends over 16 amino acids. The CDR3, as DNA: TGTGCCAGCAGTATCCAGAGCGGGAGAAGAGCCAATGAGCAGTTCTTC. It is translated as CASSIQSGRRANEQFF.

This sequence joins TRBV5-6 and TRBJ2-5, with TRBD2 matching over 12 bases. The J segment lost 5 bases and the V segment lost 2 bases, leaving 4 bases of the junction unmatched. The V gene's germline CDR1 is SGHDT and CDR2 YYEEEE. The CDR3 spans 15 residues. The CDR3 here is CASSFASGRGETQYF. The CDR3 region has the DNA TGTGCCAGCAGCTTTGCTAGCGGGAGGGGTGAGACCCAGTACTTC.

This chain connects TRBV21-1 to TRBJ2-7; TRBD1, the table's D call, was not compared with the DNA. TRBV21-1 has pseudogene status. The CDR3 is 17 residues long. Here the CDR3 DNA reads TGTGCCAGCAGCAAAGCGCTAGGGGGACAGGGGACAGACGAGCAGTACTTC. It encodes CASSKALGGQGTDEQYF.

V is TRBV13 and J is TRBJ2-6; TRBD1 matches 7 bases. V lost 5 bases to trimming and J lost 1 base; unmatched junction nucleotides: 11. Germline V lookup: CDR1 PRHDT, CDR2 FYEKMQ (reference sequence). CDR3 size: 18 residues. DNA for the CDR3: TGTGCCAGCAGCGCAAACCGGGACAGAACTTCTGGGGCCAACGTCCTGACTTTC. Encoded protein: CASSANRDRTSGANVLTF.

V is TRBV5-1 and J is TRBJ2-1, with 8 bases aligning to TRBD2. The CDR3 consists of 16 residues. CDR1 and CDR2 (germline): SGHRS, YFSETQ. After removal of 0 bases from V and 4 bases from J, the junction contained 6 bases not matched to a gene. CDR3 sequence (DNA): TGCGCCAGCAGCTTGGAAGGAGCGGGAGTGTACAATGAGCAGTTCTTC. Encoded protein: CASSLEGAGVYNEQFF. Full variable domain (outside the CDR3, taken from reference TRBV5-1 and TRBJ2-1): KAGVTQTPRYLIKTRGQQVTLSCSPISGHRSVSWYQQTPGQGLQFLFEYFSETQRNKGNFPGRFSGRQFSNSRSEMNVSTLELGDSALYLCASSLEGAGVYNEQFFGPGTRLTVL.

The CDR3 DNA sequence: TGTGCCAGCAGCTTAACGTTCGGGGAGTCCTACAATGAGCAGTTCTTC. This gives the protein CASSLTFGESYNEQFF. The V call is TRBV7-9, the J call TRBJ2-1; the D gene is possibly TRBD2 (5 bases). Trimming shortened V by 2 bases and J by 1 base, and 12 bases separated the two germline ends. There are 16 residues in the CDR3. CDR1 SEHNR and CDR2 FQNEAQ come from the germline V gene (reference sequence).

The gene calls are TRBV18 and TRBJ1-5; D not certain. The V end lost 2 bases, the J end lost 3 bases, and 8 bases lay between the germline ends. There are 14 residues in the CDR3. Per germline, CDR1 KGHSH and CDR2 LQKENI. The CDR3 coding sequence is TGTGCCAGCTCACCAGGCGGGTTCAATCAGCCCCAGCATTTT. Translation: CASSPGGFNQPQHF.

In this sample, this clone turned up once. This chain connects TRBV7-9 to TRBJ2-2, with D possibly TRBD2 on 5 matching bases. Germline V gene lookup returns CDR1 SEHNR and CDR2 FQNEAQ (reference sequence). There are 13 residues in the CDR3. V shed 5 bases and J shed 5 bases, with 9 bases lying between them. The CDR3 sequence: CASSLRATGELFF. CDR3 nucleotides: TGTGCCAGCAGCCTGAGGGCGACCGGGGAGCTGTTTTTT.

The J gene is TRBJ2-3, the V gene TRBV19; the D gene is possibly TRBD1 (6 bases). Trimming stripped 1 base from V and 5 bases from J, with 7 bases between. CDR3 length: 13 amino acids. CDR1 and CDR2 (germline): LNHDA, SQIVND (reference sequence). The CDR3 coding sequence is TGTGCCAGTAGTATAGGAGGGGGAGATACGCAGTATTTT. Translated: CASSIGGGDTQYF. The variable domain in full, completed from reference TRBV19 and TRBJ2-3, reads DGGITQSPKYLFRKEGQNVTLSCEQNLNHDAMYWYRQDPGQGLRLIYYSQIVNDFQKGDIAEGYSVSREKKESFPLTVTSAQKNPTAFYLCASSIGGGDTQYFGPGTRLTVL.

The rearrangement links TRBV20-1 to TRBJ1-1, with D hard to call. The CDR3 is 13 amino acids. Germline assignment: CDR1 DFQATT and CDR2 SNEGSKA (reference sequence). Trimming shortened V by 3 bases and J by 0 bases, and 8 bases separated the two germline ends. CDR3 amino acids: CSASGRMNTEAFF. Written as DNA, the CDR3 is TGCAGTGCTAGTGGCAGGATGAACACTGAAGCTTTCTTT.

The J gene is TRBJ1-5, the V gene TRBV9; D is unresolved. CDR3 length equals 13 residues. Germline V CDR1 and CDR2: SGDLS, YYNGEE. V lost 0 bases to trimming and J lost 7 bases, with 8 bases between them. The CDR3 DNA is TGTGCCAGCAGCGTAGACGGGGTGCAGCCCCAGCATTTT. Protein product: CASSVDGVQPQHF.

This clone was seen only a few times. The V call is TRBV2, the J call TRBJ1-1; TRBD1 agrees at 7 bases. The CDR3 sequence is 12 residues long. Trimming took 7 bases from V and 5 from J; bases not matched to a gene: 4. Per germline, CDR1 SNHLY and CDR2 FYNNEI. The CDR3 DNA reads as TGTGCCAGCACCACAGGGGAGACTGAAGCTTTCTTT. This codes for CASTTGETEAFF.

The chain carries TRBV6-5 and TRBJ2-1, with D maybe TRBD2 (6 bases). Germline V gene data show CDR1 as MNHEY and CDR2 as SVGAGI. Between the trimmed V and J ends, which lost 6 bases and 8 bases, there was a span of 14 bases. The CDR3 spans 13 residues. CDR3 amino acids: CASRPPGVDEQFF. As DNA, the CDR3 is TGTGCCAGCAGACCCCCGGGGGTTGATGAGCAGTTCTTC.

The count of this clone is one. The chain joins TRBV5-4 to TRBJ1-2, with 8 bases lining up with TRBD1. The CDR3 consists of 14 residues. The V segment lost 1 base and the J segment 3 bases; nucleotides outside the gene matches: 2. Germline CDR1 reads SGHNT; CDR2 reads YYREEE (reference sequence). CDR3 sequence reads: CASSLPGGDYGYTF. The CDR3 DNA sequence: TGTGCCAGCAGCTTGCCAGGGGGCGACTATGGCTACACCTTC.

This clone was picked up a small number of times. The V and J genes are TRBV7-9 and TRBJ2-1, with 9 nucleotides matching TRBD1. CDR1 is SEHNR, CDR2 FQNEAQ, per germline (reference sequence). V lost 5 bases to trimming and J lost 6 bases; unmatched junction nucleotides: 5. This CDR3 spans 14 amino acids. DNA for the CDR3: TGTGCCAGCAGCACGTACAGGGGGCCCAATGAGCAGTTCTTC. It is translated as CASSTYRGPNEQFF.

This chain joins TRBV14 and TRBJ2-1; D is possibly TRBD2 (5 bases). The CDR3 consists of 17 residues. CDR1 and CDR2 from the germline V gene are SGHDN and FVKESK. Trimming removed 1 base from V and 4 bases from J, with 17 bases in between. As DNA, the CDR3 is TGTGCCAGCAGCCAAGCCAAACTCGGACTGGGTTACAATGAGCAGTTCTTC. It codes for CASSQAKLGLGYNEQFF.